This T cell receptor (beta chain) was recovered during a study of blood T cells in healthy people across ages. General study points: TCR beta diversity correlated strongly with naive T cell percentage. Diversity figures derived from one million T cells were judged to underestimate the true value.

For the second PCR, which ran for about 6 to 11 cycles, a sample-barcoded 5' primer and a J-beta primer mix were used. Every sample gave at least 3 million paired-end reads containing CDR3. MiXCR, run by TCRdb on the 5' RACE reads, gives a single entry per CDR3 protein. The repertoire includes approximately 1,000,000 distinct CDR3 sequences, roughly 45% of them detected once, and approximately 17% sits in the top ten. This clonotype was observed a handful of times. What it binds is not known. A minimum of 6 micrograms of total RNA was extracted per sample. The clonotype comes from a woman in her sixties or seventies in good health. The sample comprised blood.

CDR3 nucleotides: TGTGCCAGCAGCTTATCCCCAACTAGCGGGTCCTACAATGAGCAGTTCTTC. Residues: CASSLSPTSGSYNEQFF. The chain combines TRBV11-2 with TRBJ2-1, with TRBD2 matching over 9 bases. The CDR3 length is 17 residues. The germline V gene has CDR1 SGHAT and CDR2 FQNNGV. V lost 2 bases to trimming and J lost 1 base; unmatched junction nucleotides: 6.